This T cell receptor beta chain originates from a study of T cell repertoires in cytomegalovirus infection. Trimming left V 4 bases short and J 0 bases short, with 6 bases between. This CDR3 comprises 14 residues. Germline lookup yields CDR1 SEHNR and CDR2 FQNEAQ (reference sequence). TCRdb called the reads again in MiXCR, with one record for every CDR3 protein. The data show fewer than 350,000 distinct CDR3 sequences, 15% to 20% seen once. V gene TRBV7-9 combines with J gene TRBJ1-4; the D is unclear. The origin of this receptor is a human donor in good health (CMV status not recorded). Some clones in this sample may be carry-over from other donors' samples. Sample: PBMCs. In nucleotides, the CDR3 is TGTGCCAGCAGCTATCACGCAACTAATGAAAAACTGTTTTTT. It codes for CASSYHATNEKLFF.